The 3 T cell receptor beta chains reported below all come from one sample, sequenced in a study of blood T cell repertoires in COVID-19. Assay: immunoSEQ multiplex PCR; the TCRdb copy retains only in-frame clones and omits some. The sample yields fewer than 400,000 clones, approximately 88% seen once. Material: PBMCs or T cells enriched from blood (not recorded which). The receptors derive from a man in his 60s who had recovered from COVID-19.

CDR3: CASSPPDSSFFGYTF. The CDR3 nucleotides read TGTGCCAGCTCACCACCGGACAGCTCTTTCTTTGGCTACACCTTC. This sequence joins TRBV18 and TRBJ1-2, with D possibly TRBD1 on 6 matching bases. The germline CDR1 and CDR2 sequences are KGHSH and LQKENI. The CDR3 is 15 residues long. V was trimmed by 0 bases and J by 7 bases, leaving 15 bases between them.

The V and J genes are TRBV5-5 and TRBJ1-1, with 7 bases identical to TRBD1. CDR1 is SGHKS, CDR2 YYEKEE, per germline (reference sequence). V dropped 0 bases and J dropped 4; count of bases not matched to a gene: 6. This CDR3 is built from 15 residues. Here the CDR3 reads CASSLDDRVSTEAFF. In DNA, the CDR3 is TGTGCCAGCAGCTTGGACGACAGGGTCTCCACTGAAGCTTTCTTT. The full variable domain, in which reference TRBV5-5 and TRBJ1-1 provide the parts outside the CDR3, is DAGVTQSPTHLIKTRGQQVTLRCSPISGHKSVSWYQQVLGQGPQFIFQYYEKEERGRGNFPDRFSARQFPNYSSELNVNALLLGDSALYLCASSLDDRVSTEAFFGQGTRLTVV.

V and J are TRBV9 and TRBJ2-7; no clear D gene. Trimming pared 3 bases from V and 2 bases from J, leaving 15 bases between. The germline CDR1 and CDR2 sequences are SGDLS and YYNGEE. The CDR3 totals 15 residues. CDR3 residues: CASSGRTRKTYEQYF. CDR3 bases: TGTGCCAGCAGCGGACGCACCAGGAAGACCTACGAGCAGTACTTC. The variable domain in full, with the rest retrieved from reference TRBV9 and TRBJ2-7, is DSGVTQTPKHLITATGQRVTLRCSPRSGDLSVYWYQQSLDQGLQFLIQYYNGEERAKGNILERFSAQQFPDLHSELNLSSLELGDSALYFCASSGRTRKTYEQYFGPGTRLTVT.